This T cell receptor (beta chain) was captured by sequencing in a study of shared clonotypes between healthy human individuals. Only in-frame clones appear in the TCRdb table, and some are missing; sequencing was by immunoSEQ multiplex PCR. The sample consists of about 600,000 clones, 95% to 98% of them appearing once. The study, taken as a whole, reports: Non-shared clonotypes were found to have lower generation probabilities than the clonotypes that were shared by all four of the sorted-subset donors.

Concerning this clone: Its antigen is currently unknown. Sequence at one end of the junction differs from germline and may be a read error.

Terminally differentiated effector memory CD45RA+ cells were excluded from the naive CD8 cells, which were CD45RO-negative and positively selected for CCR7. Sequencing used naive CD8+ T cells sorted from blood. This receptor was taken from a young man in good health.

The CDR3 sequence is CVSSPNLSPNQPQHF. CDR3 bases: TGTGTCAGCAGCCCTAATCTCTCTCCCAATCAGCCCCAGCATTTT. The chain employs TRBV5-8 and TRBJ1-5; D is uncertain. The length of the CDR3 is 15 residues. CDR1 is SGHTS, CDR2 YDEGEE, per germline.